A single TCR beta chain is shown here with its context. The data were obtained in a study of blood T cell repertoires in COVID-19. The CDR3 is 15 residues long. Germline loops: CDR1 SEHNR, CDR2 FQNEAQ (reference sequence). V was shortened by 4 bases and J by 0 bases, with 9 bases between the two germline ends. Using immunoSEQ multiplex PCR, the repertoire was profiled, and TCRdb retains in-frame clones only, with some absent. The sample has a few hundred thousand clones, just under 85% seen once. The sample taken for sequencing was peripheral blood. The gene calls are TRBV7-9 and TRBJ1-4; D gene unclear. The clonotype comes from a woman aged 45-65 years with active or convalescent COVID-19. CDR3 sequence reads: CASSSQTPTNEKLFF. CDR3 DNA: TGTGCCAGCAGCTCCCAAACACCAACTAATGAAAAACTGTTTTTT. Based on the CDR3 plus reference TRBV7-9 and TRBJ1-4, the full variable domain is DTGVSQNPRHKITKRGQNVTFRCDPISEHNRLYWYRQTLGQGPEFLTYFQNEAQLEKSRLLSDRFSAERPKGSFSTLEIQRTEQGDSAMYLCASSSQTPTNEKLFFGSGTQLSVL.